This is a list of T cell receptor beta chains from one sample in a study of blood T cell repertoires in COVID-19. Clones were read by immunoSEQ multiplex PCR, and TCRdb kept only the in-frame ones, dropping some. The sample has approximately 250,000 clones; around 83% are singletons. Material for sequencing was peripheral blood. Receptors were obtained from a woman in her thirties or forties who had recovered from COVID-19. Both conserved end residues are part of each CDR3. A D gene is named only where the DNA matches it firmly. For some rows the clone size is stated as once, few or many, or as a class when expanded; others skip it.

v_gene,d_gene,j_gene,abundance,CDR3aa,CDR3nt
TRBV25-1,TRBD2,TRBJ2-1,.,CASSVAGGNNEQFF,TGTGCCAGCAGTGTAGCGGGGGGAAACAATGAGCAGTTCTTC
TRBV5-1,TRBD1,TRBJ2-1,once,CASSLGQEDNNEQFF,TGCGCCAGCAGCTTAGGACAGGAGGATAACAATGAGCAGTTCTTC
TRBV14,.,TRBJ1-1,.,CASTRQLNTEAFF,TGTGCCAGCACAAGACAGTTGAACACTGAAGCTTTCTTT
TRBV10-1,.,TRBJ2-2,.,CASSESGPVDGELFF,TGCGCCAGCAGTGAGTCGGGGCCCGTCGACGGGGAGCTGTTTTTT
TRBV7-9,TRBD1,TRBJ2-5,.,CASSFSGTGDRETQYF,TGTGCCAGCAGCTTCTCCGGGACAGGGGATCGAGAGACCCAGTACTTC
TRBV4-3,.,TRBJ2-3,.,CASSQLMGQGFIGVPDTQYF,TGCGCCAGCAGCCAATTGATGGGGCAGGGTTTTATCGGAGTACCAGATACGCAGTATTTT
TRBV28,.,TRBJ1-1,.,CASRNLNTEAFF,TGTGCCAGCAGAAACCTAAACACTGAAGCTTTCTTT
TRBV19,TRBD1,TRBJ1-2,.,CASSRQGPYYGYTF,TGTGCCAGTAGTCGACAGGGGCCCTACTATGGCTACACCTTC
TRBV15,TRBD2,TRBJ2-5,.,CATSLRRGGVVTQYF,TGTGCCACCAGCCTTCGTCGTGGGGGGGTGGTCACCCAGTACTTC
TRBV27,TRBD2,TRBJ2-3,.,CASSSLAGGTDTQYF,TGTGCCAGCAGTTCGTTAGCGGGGGGCACAGATACGCAGTATTTT
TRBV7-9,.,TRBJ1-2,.,CASSLALGGNYGYTF,TGTGCCAGCAGCTTAGCGCTCGGCGGAAACTATGGCTACACCTTC
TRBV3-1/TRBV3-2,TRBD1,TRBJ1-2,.,CASSQGTGGSGYTF,TGTGCCAGCAGCCAGGGGACAGGGGGCTCGGGCTACACCTTC
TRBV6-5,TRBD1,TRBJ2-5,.,CASSGAGGQETQYF,TGTGCCAGCAGCGGAGCAGGGGGACAAGAGACCCAGTACTTC
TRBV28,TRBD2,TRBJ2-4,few,CASRIAGAAKNIQYF,TGTGCCAGCAGGATAGCGGGGGCGGCCAAAAACATTCAGTACTTC
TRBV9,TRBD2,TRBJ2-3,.,CASSVGVGFWTSGGASRPDTQYF,TGTGCCAGCAGCGTAGGGGTTGGTTTTTGGACTAGCGGGGGGGCCTCCAGGCCAGATACGCAGTATTTT
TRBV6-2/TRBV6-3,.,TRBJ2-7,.,CASSLFEAYEQYF,TGTGCCAGCAGTCTATTTGAGGCTTACGAGCAGTACTTC
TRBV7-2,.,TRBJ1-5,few,CASSSDPNQPQHF,TGTGCCAGCAGCAGCGATCCCAATCAGCCCCAGCATTTT
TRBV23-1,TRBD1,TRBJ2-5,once,CASSRSGQGYRETQYF,TGCGCCAGCAGTCGATCGGGACAGGGTTATAGGGAGACCCAGTACTTC
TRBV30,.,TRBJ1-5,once,CAWSRLGQSNQPQHF,TGTGCCTGGAGTAGGTTGGGGCAGAGCAATCAGCCCCAGCATTTT
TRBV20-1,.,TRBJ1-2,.,CSASVPDYGYTF,TGCAGTGCTAGTGTCCCAGACTATGGCTACACCTTC
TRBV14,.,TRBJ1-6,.,CASSQDSVPPLHF,TGTGCCAGCAGCCAAGACTCTGTTCCACCCCTCCACTTT
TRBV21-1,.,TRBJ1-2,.,CASSKGVERWAGYTF,TGTGCCAGCAGCAAAGGGGTAGAGCGGTGGGCTGGCTACACCTTC
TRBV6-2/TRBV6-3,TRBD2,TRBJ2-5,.,CASSYPRGRAGGPETQYF,TGTGCCAGCAGTTACCCCCGGGGTAGAGCGGGGGGGCCAGAGACCCAGTACTTC
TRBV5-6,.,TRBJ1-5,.,CASSRSGKGQPQHF,TGTGCCAGCAGTCGATCAGGGAAGGGCCAGCCCCAGCATTTT